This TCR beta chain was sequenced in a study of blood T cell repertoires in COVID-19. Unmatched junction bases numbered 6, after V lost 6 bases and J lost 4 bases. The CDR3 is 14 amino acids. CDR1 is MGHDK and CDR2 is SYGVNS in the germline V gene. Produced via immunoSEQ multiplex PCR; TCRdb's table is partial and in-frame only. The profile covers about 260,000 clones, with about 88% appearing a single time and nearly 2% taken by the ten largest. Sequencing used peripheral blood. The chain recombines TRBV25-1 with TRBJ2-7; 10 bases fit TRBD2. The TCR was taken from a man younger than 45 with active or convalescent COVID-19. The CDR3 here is CASRPGTSAYEQYF. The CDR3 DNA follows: TGTGCCAGCAGACCCGGGACTAGCGCATACGAGCAGTACTTC.